The present T cell receptor beta chain was sequenced within a study of cytomegalovirus exposure and HLA in healthy donors. In the PCR, 60 Vbeta and 13 Jbeta primers were used. In the authors' methods: A follow-up analysis tallied 60 million to 85 million unique TCR beta chains, approximately 11 million shared. Only in-frame clones appear in the TCRdb table, and some are missing; sequencing was by immunoSEQ multiplex PCR. V and J calls and clone size are those listed in that table; D and trimming were worked out from the DNA. The sample lists around 140,000 clones, 80% occurring once. This CDR3 region has 15 residues. CDR1 MGHRA and CDR2 YSYEKL come from the germline V gene. V trimming: 2 bases; J trimming: 2 bases; junction bases outside the gene matches: 3.

The specimen was PBMCs. This clonotype was obtained from a man aged 35 to 55 in good health and CMV-seronegative. The chain has TRBV4-1 and TRBJ1-2; 9 bases agree with TRBD1. The CDR3, as DNA: TGCGCCAGCAGCCAAAAGGGGACAGGGAACTATGGCTACACCTTC. It translates to CASSQKGTGNYGYTF.